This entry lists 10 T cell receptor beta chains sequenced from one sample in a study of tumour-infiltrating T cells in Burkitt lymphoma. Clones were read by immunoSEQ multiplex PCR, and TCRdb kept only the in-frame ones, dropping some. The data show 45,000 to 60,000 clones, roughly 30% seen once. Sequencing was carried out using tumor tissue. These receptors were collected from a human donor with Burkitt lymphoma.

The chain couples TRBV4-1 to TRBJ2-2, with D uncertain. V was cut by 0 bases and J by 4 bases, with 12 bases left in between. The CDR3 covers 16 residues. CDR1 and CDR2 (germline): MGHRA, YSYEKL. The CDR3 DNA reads TGCGCCAGCAGCCAAGATCCCACCCCAGGCACCGGGGAGCTGTTTTTT. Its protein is CASSQDPTPGTGELFF.

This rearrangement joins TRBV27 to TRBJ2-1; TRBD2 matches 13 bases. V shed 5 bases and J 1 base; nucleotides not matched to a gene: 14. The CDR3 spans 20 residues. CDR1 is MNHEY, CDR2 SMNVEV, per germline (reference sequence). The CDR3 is CASSTGLAGVATLSYNEQFF. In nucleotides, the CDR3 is TGTGCCAGCAGTACCGGACTAGCGGGGGTGGCGACCCTATCCTACAATGAGCAGTTCTTC.

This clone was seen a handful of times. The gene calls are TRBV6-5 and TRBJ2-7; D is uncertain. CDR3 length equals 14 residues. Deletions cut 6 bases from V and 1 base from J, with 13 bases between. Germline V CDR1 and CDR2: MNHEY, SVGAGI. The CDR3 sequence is CASRTPWNSYEQYF. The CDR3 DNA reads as TGTGCCAGCAGAACGCCCTGGAATTCCTACGAGCAGTACTTC.

For the CDR3, the DNA is TGCGCCAGCAGCGCCGGGACAGGGTCATTTGAAGCTTTCTTT. Translation: CASSAGTGSFEAFF. This chain uses TRBV5-1 with TRBJ1-1, with 9 bases that match TRBD1. With 4 bases clipped from V and 7 bases from J, the junction kept 8 bases outside the gene matches. This CDR3 is built from 14 residues. CDR1 is SGHRS, CDR2 YFSETQ, per germline.

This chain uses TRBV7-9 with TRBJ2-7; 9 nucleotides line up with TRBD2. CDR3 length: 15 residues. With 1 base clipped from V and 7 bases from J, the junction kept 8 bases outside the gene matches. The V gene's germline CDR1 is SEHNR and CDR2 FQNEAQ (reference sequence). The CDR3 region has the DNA TGTGCCAGCAGCTTAGTCGGCGGGGGGGCGAGAGAGCAGTACTTC. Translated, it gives CASSLVGGGAREQYF. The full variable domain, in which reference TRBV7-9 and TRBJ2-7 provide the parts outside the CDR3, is DTGVSQNPRHKITKRGQNVTFRCDPISEHNRLYWYRQTLGQGPEFLTYFQNEAQLEKSRLLSDRFSAERPKGSFSTLEIQRTEQGDSAMYLCASSLVGGGAREQYFGPGTRLTVT.

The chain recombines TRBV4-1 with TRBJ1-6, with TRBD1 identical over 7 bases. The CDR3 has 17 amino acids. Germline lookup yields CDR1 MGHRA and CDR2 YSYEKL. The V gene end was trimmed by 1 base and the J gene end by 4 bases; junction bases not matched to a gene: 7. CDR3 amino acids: CASSQAGGGTYNSPLHF. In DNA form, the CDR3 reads TGCGCCAGCAGCCAAGCAGGGGGGGGCACTTATAATTCACCCCTCCACTTT.

CDR3 coding DNA: TGTGCCAGCAGTGATGGGTCTAGAAACACCATATATTTT. Protein: CASSDGSRNTIYF. The chain recombines TRBV25-1 with TRBJ1-3, with D uncertain. V lost 3 bases and J 5 bases, leaving 8 bases between the germline ends. Germline lookup yields CDR1 MGHDK and CDR2 SYGVNS. This CDR3 region has 13 residues.

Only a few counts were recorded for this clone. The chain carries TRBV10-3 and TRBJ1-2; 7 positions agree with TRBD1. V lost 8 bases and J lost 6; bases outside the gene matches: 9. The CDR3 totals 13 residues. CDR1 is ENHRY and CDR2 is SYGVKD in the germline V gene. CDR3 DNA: TGTGCCATCGGAGACAGGGAAGGGCATGGCTACACCTTC. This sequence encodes CAIGDREGHGYTF.

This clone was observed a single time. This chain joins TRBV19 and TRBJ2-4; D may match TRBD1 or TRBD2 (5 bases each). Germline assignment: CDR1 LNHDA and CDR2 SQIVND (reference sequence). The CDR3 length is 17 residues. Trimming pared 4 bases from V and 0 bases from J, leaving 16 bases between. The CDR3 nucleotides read TGTGCCAGTAGTACCCTCGGGGCGTCACTAGCCAAAAACATTCAGTACTTC. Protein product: CASSTLGASLAKNIQYF.

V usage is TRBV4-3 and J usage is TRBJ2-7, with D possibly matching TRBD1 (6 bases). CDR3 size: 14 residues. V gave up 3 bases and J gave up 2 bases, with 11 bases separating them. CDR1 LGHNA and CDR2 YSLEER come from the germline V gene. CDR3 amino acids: CASSQGAGPYEQYF. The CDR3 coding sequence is TGCGCCAGCAGCCAGGGGGCGGGCCCCTACGAGCAGTACTTC.